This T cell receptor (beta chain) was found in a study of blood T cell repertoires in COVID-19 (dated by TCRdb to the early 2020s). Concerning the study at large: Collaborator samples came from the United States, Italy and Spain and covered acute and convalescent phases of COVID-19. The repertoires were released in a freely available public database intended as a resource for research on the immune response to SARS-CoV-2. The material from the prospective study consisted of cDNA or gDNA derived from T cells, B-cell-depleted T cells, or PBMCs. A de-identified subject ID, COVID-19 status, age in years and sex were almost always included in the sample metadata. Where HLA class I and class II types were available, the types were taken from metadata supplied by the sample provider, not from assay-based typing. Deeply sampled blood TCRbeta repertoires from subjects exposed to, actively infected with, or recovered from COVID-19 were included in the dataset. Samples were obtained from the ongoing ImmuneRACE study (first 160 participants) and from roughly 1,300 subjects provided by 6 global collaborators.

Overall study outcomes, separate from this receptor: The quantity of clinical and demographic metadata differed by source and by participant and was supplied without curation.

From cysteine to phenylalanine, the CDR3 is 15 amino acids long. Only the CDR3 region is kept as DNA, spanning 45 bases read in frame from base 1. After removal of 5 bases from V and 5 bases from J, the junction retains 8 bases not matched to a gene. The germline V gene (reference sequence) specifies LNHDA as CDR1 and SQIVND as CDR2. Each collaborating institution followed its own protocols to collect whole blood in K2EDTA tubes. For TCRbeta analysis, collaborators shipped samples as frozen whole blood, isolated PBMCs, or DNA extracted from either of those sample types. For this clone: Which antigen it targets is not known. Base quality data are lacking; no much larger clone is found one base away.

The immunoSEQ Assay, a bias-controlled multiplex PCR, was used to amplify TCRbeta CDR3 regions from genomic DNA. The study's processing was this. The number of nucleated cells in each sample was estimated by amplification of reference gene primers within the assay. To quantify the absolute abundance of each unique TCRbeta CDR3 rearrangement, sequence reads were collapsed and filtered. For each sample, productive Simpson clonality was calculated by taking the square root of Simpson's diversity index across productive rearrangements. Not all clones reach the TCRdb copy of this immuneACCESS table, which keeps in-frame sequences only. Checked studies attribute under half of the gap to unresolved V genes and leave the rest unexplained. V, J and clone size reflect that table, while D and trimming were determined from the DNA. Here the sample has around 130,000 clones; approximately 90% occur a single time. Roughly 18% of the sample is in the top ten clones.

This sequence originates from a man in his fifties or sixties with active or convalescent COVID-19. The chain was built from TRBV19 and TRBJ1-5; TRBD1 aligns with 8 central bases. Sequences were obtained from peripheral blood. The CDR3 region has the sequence CASSRRTGPDQPQHF. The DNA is TGTGCCAGTAGTCGCCGGACAGGGCCTGATCAGCCCCAGCATTTT.